This T cell receptor (beta chain) is drawn from a study of cytomegalovirus exposure and HLA in healthy donors. On the study more broadly: According to later analysis, the same platform produced the approximately 120 validation and approximately 700 first-cohort repertoires.

Concerning this clone: Its target is not known.

Study-level findings and limits: Most TCR sequences proved rare, with some public TCRs found in many donors.

The repertoire was sequenced with immunoSEQ multiplex PCR; TCRdb's copy has only in-frame clones and lacks some. This sample has 55,000 to 65,000 clones, with 90% to 95% found just once. Sequenced sample: PBMCs. This TCR derives from a woman between 18 and 29 years old in good health and CMV-seropositive.

The CDR3 coding sequence is TGTGCCAGCTCACCACGGGCCGCAGGGGAAGCAAGCGGTGGCTACACCTTC. Translation gives CASSPRAAGEASGGYTF. This sequence joins TRBV18 and TRBJ1-2; possible D gene TRBD1, 6 bases. In germline, CDR1 is KGHSH, CDR2 LQKENI. The CDR3 is 17 residues long. The V and J ends lost 1 base and 7 bases respectively, with 22 bases between them.